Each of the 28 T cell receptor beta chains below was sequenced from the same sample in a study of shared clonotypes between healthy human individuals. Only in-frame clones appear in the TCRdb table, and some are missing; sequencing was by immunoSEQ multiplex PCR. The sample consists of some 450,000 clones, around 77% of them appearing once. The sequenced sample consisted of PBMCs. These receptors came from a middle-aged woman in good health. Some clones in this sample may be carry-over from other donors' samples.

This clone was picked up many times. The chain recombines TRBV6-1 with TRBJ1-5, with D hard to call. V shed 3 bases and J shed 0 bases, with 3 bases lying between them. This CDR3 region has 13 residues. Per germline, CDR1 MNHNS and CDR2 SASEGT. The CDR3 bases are TGTGCCAGCAGTGATCTTAGCAATCAGCCCCAGCATTTT. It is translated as CASSDLSNQPQHF.

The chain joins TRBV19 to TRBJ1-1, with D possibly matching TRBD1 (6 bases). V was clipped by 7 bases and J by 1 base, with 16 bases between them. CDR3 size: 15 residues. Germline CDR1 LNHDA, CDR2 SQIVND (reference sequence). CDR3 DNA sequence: TGTGCCAGTACCATCACCGGGACAACGAACACTGAAGCTTTCTTT. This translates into CASTITGTTNTEAFF.

This CDR3 reads CASSLRTDNQPQHF. The DNA for the CDR3 is TGTGCCAGCAGCCTCAGGACGGACAATCAGCCCCAGCATTTT. The chain combines TRBV2 with TRBJ1-5; unclear D gene. V was pared by 6 bases and J by 3 bases, with 12 bases between. The CDR3 totals 14 residues. Germline V gene data show CDR1 as SNHLY and CDR2 as FYNNEI.

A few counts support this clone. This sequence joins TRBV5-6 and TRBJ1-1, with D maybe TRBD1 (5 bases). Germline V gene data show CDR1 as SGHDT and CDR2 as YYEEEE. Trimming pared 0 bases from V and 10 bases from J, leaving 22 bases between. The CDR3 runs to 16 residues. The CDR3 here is CASSLAGFSQQERAFF. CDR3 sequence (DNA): TGTGCCAGCAGCTTGGCCGGGTTCAGCCAACAGGAGAGAGCTTTCTTT.

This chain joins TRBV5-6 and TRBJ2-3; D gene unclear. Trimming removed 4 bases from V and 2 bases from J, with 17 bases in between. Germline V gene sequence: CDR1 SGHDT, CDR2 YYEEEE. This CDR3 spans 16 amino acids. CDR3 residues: CASSLSRSPYTDTQYF. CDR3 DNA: TGTGCCAGCAGCCTGTCGAGGTCCCCTTACACAGATACGCAGTATTTT.

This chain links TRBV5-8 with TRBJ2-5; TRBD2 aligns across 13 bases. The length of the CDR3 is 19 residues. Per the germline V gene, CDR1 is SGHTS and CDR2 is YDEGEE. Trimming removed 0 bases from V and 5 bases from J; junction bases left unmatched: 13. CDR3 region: CASSLGVSGTSGNLETQYF. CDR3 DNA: TGTGCCAGCAGCTTGGGAGTCTCAGGGACTAGCGGGAATCTTGAGACCCAGTACTTC.

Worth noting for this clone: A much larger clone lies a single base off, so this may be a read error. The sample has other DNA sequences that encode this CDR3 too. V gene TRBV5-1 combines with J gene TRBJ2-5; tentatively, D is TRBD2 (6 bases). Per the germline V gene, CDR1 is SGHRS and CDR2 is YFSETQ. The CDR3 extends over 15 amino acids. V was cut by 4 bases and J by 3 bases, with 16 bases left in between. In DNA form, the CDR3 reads TGCGCCAGCAGCCTGGTTTTAGCGGCCGAAGAGACCCAGTACTTC. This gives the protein CASSLVLAAEETQYF.

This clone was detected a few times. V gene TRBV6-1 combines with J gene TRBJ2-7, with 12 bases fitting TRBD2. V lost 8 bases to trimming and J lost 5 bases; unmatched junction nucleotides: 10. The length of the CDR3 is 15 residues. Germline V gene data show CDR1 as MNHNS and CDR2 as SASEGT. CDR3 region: CASDRLAGAGDEQYF. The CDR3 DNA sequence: TGTGCCAGCGATAGACTAGCGGGAGCTGGCGACGAGCAGTACTTC.

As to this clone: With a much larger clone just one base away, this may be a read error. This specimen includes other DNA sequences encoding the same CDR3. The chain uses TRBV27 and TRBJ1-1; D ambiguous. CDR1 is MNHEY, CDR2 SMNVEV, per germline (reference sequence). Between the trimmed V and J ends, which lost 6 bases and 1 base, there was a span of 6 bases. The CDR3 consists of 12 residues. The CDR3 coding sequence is TGTGCCAGCAGCCCTGAGAACACTGAAGCTTTCTTT. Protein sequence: CASSPENTEAFF.

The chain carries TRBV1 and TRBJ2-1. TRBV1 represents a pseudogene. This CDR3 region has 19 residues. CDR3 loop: CTSSPPGPSPRVGYNEQFF. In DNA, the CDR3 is TGCACCAGCAGCCCTCCGGGACCCAGCCCCCGAGTGGGTTACAATGAGCAGTTCTTC.

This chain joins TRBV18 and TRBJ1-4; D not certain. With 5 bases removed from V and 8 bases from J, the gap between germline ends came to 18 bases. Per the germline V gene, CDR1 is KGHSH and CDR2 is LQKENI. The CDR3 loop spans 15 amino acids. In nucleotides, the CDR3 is TGTGCCAGCTCAAGCAACCCCACCGCGGAAGAAAAACTGTTTTTT. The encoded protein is CASSSNPTAEEKLFF. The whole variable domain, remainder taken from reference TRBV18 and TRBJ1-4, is NAGVMQNPRHLVRRRGQEARLRCSPMKGHSHVYWYRQLPEEGLKFMVYLQKENIIDESGMPKERFSAEFPKEGPSILRIQQVVRGDSAAYFCASSSNPTAEEKLFFGSGTQLSVL.

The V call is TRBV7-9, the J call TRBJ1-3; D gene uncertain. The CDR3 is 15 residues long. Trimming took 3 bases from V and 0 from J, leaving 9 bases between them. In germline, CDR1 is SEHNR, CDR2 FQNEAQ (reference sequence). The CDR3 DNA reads TGTGCCAGCAGCTTCGATGGAAGCTCTGGAAACACCATATATTTT. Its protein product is CASSFDGSSGNTIYF.

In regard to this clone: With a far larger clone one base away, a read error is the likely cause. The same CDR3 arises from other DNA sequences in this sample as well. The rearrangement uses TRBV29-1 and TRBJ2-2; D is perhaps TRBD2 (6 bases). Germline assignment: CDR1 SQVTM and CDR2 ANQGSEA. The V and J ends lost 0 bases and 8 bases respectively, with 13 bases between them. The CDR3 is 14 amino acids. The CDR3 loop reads CSVEDGGATGELFF. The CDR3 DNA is TGCAGCGTTGAAGATGGCGGGGCCACTGGGGAGCTGTTTTTT.

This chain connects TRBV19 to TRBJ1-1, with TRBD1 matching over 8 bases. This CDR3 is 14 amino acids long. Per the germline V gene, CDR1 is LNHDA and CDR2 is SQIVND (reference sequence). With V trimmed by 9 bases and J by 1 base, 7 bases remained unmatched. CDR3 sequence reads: CASQWTGRNTEAFF. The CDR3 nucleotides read TGTGCCAGCCAGTGGACAGGGAGGAACACTGAAGCTTTCTTT.

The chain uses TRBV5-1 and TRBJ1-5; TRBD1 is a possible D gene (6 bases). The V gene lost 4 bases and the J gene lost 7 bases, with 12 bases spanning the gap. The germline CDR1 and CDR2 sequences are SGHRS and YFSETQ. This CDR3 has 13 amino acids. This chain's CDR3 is CASSLGAGQPQHF. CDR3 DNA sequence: TGCGCCAGCAGCCTGGGGGCCGGGCAGCCCCAGCATTTT.

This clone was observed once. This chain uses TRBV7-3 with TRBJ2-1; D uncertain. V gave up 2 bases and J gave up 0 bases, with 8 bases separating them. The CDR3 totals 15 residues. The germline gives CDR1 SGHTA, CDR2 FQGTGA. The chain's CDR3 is CASSLLGSSYNEQFF. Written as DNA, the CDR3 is TGTGCCAGCAGCTTACTCGGAAGCTCCTACAATGAGCAGTTCTTC.

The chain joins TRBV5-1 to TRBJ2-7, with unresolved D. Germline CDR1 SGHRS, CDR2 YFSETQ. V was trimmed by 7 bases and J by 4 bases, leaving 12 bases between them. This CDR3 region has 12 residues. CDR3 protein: CASSRVGYEQYF. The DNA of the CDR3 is TGCGCCAGCTCCCGAGTCGGGTACGAGCAGTACTTC.

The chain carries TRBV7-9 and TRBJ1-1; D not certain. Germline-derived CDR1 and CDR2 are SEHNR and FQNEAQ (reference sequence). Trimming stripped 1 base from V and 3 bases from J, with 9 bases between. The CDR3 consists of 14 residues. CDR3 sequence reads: CASSLGVYYTEAFF. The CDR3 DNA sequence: TGTGCCAGCAGCTTAGGGGTTTACTACACTGAAGCTTTCTTT.

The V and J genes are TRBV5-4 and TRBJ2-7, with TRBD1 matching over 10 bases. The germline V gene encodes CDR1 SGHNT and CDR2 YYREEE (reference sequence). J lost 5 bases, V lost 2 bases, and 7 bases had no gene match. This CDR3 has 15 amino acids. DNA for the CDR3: TGTGCCAGCAGCTTAGGGACAGGGGAAGGTAACGAGCAGTACTTC. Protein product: CASSLGTGEGNEQYF. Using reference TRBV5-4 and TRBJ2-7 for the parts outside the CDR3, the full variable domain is ETGVTQSPTHLIKTRGQQVTLRCSSQSGHNTVSWYQQALGQGPQFIFQYYREEENGRGNFPPRFSGLQFPNYSSELNVNALELDDSALYLCASSLGTGEGNEQYFGPGTRLTVT.

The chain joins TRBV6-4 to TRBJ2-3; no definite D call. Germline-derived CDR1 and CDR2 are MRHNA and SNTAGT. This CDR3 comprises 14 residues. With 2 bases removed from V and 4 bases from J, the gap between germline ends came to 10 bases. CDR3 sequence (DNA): TGTGCCAGCAGTGACCGGGTAGGCGCAGATACGCAGTATTTT. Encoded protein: CASSDRVGADTQYF.

Here the CDR3 reads CASSQITGEYGYTF. As DNA, the CDR3 is TGTGCCAGCAGCCAAATAACAGGGGAGTATGGCTACACCTTC. The V gene is TRBV4-2, the J gene TRBJ1-2; 7 bases map to TRBD1. Germline assignment: CDR1 LGHNA and CDR2 YNFKEQ. The CDR3 consists of 14 residues. V lost 2 bases and J lost 5; bases outside the gene matches: 5.

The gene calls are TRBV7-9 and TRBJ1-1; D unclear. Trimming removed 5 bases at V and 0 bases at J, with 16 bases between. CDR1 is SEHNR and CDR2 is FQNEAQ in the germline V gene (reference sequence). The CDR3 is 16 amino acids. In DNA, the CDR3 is TGTGCCAGCAGCATCCTCGCACTACGTTTGAACACTGAAGCTTTCTTT. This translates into CASSILALRLNTEAFF. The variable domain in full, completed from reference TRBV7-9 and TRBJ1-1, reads DTGVSQNPRHKITKRGQNVTFRCDPISEHNRLYWYRQTLGQGPEFLTYFQNEAQLEKSRLLSDRFSAERPKGSFSTLEIQRTEQGDSAMYLCASSILALRLNTEAFFGQGTRLTVV.

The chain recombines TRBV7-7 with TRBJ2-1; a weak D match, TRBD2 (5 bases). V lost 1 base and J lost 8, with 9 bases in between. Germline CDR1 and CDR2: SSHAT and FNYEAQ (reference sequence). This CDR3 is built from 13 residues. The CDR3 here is CASSLVRGYEQFF. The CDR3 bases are TGTGCCAGCAGCTTAGTCCGGGGTTATGAGCAGTTCTTC. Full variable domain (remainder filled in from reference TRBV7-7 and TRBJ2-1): GAGVSQSPRYKVTKRGQDVTLRCDPISSHATLYWYQQALGQGPEFLTYFNYEAQPDKSGLPSDRFSAERPEGSISTLTIQRTEQRDSAMYRCASSLVRGYEQFFGPGTRLTVL.

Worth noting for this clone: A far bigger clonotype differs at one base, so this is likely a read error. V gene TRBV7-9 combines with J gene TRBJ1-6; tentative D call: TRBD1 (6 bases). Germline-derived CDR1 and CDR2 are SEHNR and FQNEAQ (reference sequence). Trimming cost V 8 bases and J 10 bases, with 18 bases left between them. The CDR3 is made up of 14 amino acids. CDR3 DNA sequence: TGTGCCAGCGGCGAAGAGGGGGTAGGGTCACCCCTCCACTTT. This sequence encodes CASGEEGVGSPLHF.

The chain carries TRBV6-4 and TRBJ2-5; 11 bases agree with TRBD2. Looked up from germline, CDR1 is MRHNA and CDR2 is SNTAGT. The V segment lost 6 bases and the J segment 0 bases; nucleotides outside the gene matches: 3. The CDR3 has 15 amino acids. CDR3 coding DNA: TGTGCCAGCAGGAAGACTAGCGGGAACCAAGAGACCCAGTACTTC. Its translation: CASRKTSGNQETQYF.

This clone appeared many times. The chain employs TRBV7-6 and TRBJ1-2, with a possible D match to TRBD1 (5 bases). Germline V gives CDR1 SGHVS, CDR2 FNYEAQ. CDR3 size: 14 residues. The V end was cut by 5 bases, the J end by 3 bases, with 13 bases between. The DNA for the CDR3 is TGTGCCAGCAGCCGCGGGGGGTCGGACTATGGCTACACCTTC. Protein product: CASSRGGSDYGYTF.

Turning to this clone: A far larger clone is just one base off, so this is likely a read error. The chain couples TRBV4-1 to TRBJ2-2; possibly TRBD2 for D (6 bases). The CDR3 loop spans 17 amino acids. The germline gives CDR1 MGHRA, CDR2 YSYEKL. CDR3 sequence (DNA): TGCGCCAGCAGCCAAGATGTTACGGGAGCCGGCACCGGGGAGCCGTTTTTT. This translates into CASSQDVTGAGTGEPFF.

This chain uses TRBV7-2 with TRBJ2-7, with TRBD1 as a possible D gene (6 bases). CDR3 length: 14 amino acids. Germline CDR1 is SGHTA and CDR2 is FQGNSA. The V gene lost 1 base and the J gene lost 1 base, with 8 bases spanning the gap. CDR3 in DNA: TGTGCCAGCAGCTTAGTACAGGGTTCCTACGAGCAGTACTTC. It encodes CASSLVQGSYEQYF.